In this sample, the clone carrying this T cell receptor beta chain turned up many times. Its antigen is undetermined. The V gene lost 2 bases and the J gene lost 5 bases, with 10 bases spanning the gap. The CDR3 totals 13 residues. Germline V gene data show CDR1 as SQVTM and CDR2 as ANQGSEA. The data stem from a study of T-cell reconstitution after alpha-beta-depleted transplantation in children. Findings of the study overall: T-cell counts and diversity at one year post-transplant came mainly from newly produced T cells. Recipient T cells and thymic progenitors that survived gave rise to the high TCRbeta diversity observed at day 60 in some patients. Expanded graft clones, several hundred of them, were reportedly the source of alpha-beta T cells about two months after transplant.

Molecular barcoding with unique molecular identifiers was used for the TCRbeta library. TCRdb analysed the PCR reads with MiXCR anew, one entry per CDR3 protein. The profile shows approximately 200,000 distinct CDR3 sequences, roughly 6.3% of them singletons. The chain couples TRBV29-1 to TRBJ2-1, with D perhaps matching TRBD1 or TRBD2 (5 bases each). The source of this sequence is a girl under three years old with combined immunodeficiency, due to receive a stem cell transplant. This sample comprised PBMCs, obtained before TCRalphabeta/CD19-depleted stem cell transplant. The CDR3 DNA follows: TGCAGCGTTGAACAGGTGGGACACAATGAGCAGTTCTTC. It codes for CSVEQVGHNEQFF.